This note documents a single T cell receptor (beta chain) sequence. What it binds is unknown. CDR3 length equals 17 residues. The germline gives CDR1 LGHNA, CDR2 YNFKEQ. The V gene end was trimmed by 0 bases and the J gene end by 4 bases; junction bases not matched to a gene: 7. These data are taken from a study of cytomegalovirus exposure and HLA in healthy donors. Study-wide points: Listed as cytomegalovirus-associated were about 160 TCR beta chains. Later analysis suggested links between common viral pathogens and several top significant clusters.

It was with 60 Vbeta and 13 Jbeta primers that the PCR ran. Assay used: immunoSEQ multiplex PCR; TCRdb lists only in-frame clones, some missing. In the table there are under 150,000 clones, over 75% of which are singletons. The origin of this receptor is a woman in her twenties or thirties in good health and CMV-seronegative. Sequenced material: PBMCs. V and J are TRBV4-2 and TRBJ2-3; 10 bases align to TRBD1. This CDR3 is CASSQEEGGQGADTQYF. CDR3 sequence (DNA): TGTGCCAGCAGCCAAGAGGAGGGTGGACAGGGGGCAGATACGCAGTATTTT.